Below are 4 T cell receptor beta chains sequenced from a single sample in a study of blood T cell repertoires in COVID-19. The assay was immunoSEQ multiplex PCR, and TCRdb's table has in-frame clones only and misses some. The data show 450,000 to 600,000 clones, 87% seen once. Sequenced: PBMCs or T cells enriched from blood (not recorded which). Every receptor here comes from a woman under 30 who had recovered from COVID-19.

V usage is TRBV2 and J usage is TRBJ1-1, with 8 bases aligning to TRBD1. Germline V gene data show CDR1 as SNHLY and CDR2 as FYNNEI. The CDR3 is made up of 14 amino acids. V lost 1 base to trimming and J lost 8 bases; unmatched junction nucleotides: 6. CDR3 sequence: CASSEEWQGAEAFF. The CDR3 nucleotides read TGTGCCAGCAGTGAAGAGTGGCAGGGGGCAGAAGCTTTCTTT.

The sample holds one count of this clone. The V gene is TRBV5-1, the J gene TRBJ1-1, with TRBD1 matching over 9 bases. The CDR3 sequence is 17 residues long. The germline CDR1 and CDR2 sequences are SGHRS and YFSETQ. With 3 bases clipped from V and 1 base from J, the junction kept 10 bases outside the gene matches. Written as DNA, the CDR3 is TGCGCCAGCAGCTCCCTTCCACAGGGGGCGAAGAACACTGAAGCTTTCTTT. This gives the protein CASSSLPQGAKNTEAFF.

The gene calls are TRBV11-2 and TRBJ2-2; D uncertain. Trimming left V 4 bases short and J 0 bases short, with 9 bases between. CDR1 and CDR2 from the germline V gene are SGHAT and FQNNGV. The CDR3 is 15 residues long. DNA for the CDR3: TGTGCCAGCAGCTCACTTCAGGCGAACACCGGGGAGCTGTTTTTT. Its translation is CASSSLQANTGELFF.

This chain connects TRBV7-9 to TRBJ2-2; 10 nucleotides align to TRBD1. V lost 4 bases, J lost 10 bases, and 3 bases stayed unmatched. Germline CDR1 SEHNR, CDR2 FQNEAQ (reference sequence). There are 13 residues in the CDR3. DNA for the CDR3: TGTGCCAGCAGCTACGGACAGGGGGAGGAGCTGTTTTTT. Amino acid sequence: CASSYGQGEELFF.